The 30 T cell receptor beta chains listed next were all sequenced from one sample in a study of T-cell memory formation after mild COVID-19. MiXCR, applied by TCRdb to the 5' RACE reads, yields one record per CDR3 protein. Here the sample spans roughly 510,000 distinct CDR3 sequences, about 18% being singletons. The material sequenced was PBMCs or a T cell subset sorted from them (not recorded which). The receptors stem from an adult woman who had mild COVID-19 (a few samples of this study predate the infection). Cell type and time point are not known.

The chain links TRBV6-2 or TRBV6-3 to TRBJ1-1, with D possibly being TRBD1 (6 bases). This CDR3 is 16 amino acids long. Germline CDR1 and CDR2: MNHEY and SVGEGT. V lost 4 bases and J 5 bases, leaving 20 bases between the germline ends. As DNA, the CDR3 is TGTGCCAGCAGTTTTACCAGGGTTGGGACAAGGACTGAAGCTTTCTTT. This encodes CASSFTRVGTRTEAFF.

This rearrangement joins TRBV10-3 to TRBJ1-6; D not resolved. Looked up from germline, CDR1 is ENHRY and CDR2 is SYGVKD. Trimming removed 4 bases from V and 8 bases from J, with 15 bases in between. This CDR3 spans 15 amino acids. For the CDR3, the DNA is TGTGCCATCAGTGCGGTGGGTGGAGGCGATTCACCCCTCCACTTT. This codes for CAISAVGGGDSPLHF.

The chain joins TRBV6-5 to TRBJ2-1; no clear D gene. With 5 bases removed from V and 7 bases from J, the gap between germline ends came to 12 bases. The germline V gene encodes CDR1 MNHEY and CDR2 SVGAGI. The CDR3 is made up of 13 amino acids. CDR3 nucleotides: TGTGCCAGCAGTACTTTACTCCGGAATGAGCAGTTCTTC. Translating it yields CASSTLLRNEQFF.

In this sample, this clonotype turned up a few times. The J gene is TRBJ1-5, the V gene TRBV12-3 or TRBV12-4; D gene unclear. Trimming removed 1 base from V and 2 bases from J, with 9 bases in between. This CDR3 has 15 amino acids. CDR3 region: CASSLGGPGNQPQHF. The CDR3 DNA sequence: TGTGCCAGCAGTTTAGGAGGGCCGGGCAATCAGCCCCAGCATTTT.

The rearrangement joins TRBV12-3 or TRBV12-4 to TRBJ2-5; 10 bases are shared with TRBD2. With V trimmed by 3 bases and J by 4 bases, 8 bases remained unmatched. This CDR3 spans 16 amino acids. The CDR3 coding sequence is TGTGCCAGCAGTTTTAGGCTAGCGGGAGCCCGAGAGACCCAGTACTTC. Its translation: CASSFRLAGARETQYF.

The J gene is TRBJ2-1, the V gene TRBV2; D possibly corresponds to TRBD1 (5 bases). The CDR3 covers 15 residues. Trimming removed 2 bases from V and 4 bases from J, with 12 bases in between. Germline V CDR1 and CDR2: SNHLY, FYNNEI. The CDR3 here is CASSEIGALYNEQFF. CDR3 nucleotide sequence: TGTGCCAGCAGTGAAATTGGGGCCTTATACAATGAGCAGTTCTTC.

In its sample, this clonotype was seen a few times. The CDR3 region is CATRDREIGQYF. The CDR3 nucleotides are TGTGCCACCAGGGACAGGGAAATCGGGCAGTACTTC. The chain uses TRBV24-1 and TRBJ2-7; 8 nucleotides align to TRBD1. The trim removed 7 bases at V and 9 bases at J, leaving 7 bases unmatched. From germline, CDR1 is KGHDR and CDR2 SFDVKD. The CDR3 has 12 residues.

This chain joins TRBV7-9 and TRBJ2-1; 10 nucleotides line up with TRBD2. CDR3 length: 15 amino acids. The V and J ends lost 3 bases and 8 bases, in that order; junction bases with no gene match: 7. Germline V gives CDR1 SEHNR, CDR2 FQNEAQ (reference sequence). The CDR3 DNA follows: TGTGCCAGCAGCTTTGGACTAGCGGCCTCGGATGAGCAGTTCTTC. Encoded protein: CASSFGLAASDEQFF.

This clonotype appeared a few times. The chain is built from TRBV29-1 and TRBJ2-1; D is ambiguous. Looked up from germline, CDR1 is SQVTM and CDR2 is ANQGSEA. With 0 bases removed from V and 0 bases from J, the gap between germline ends came to 6 bases. CDR3 size: 14 residues. CDR3 DNA: TGCAGCGTTGAAGATCGGAGCTCCTACAATGAGCAGTTCTTC. Translated: CSVEDRSSYNEQFF.

This clonotype appeared a few times. J is TRBJ2-3 and V is TRBV7-8; TRBD1 might be the D (5 bases). With 5 bases removed from V and 1 base from J, the gap between germline ends came to 13 bases. Germline lookup yields CDR1 SGHVS and CDR2 FQNEAQ. CDR3 length equals 15 residues. CDR3 DNA sequence: TGTGCCAGCAGCGGCAGGGATCCCGGCACAGATACGCAGTATTTT. It specifies CASSGRDPGTDTQYF.

The gene calls are TRBV9 and TRBJ2-1; 11 bases align to TRBD2. The junction had 6 bases not matched to a gene; V was cut back by 6 bases and J by 1 base. From germline, CDR1 is SGDLS and CDR2 YYNGEE. The CDR3 is 16 amino acids. CDR3 nucleotide sequence: TGTGCCAGCACCCCTCTAGCGGGGGGTTCCTACAATGAGCAGTTCTTC. Translation: CASTPLAGGSYNEQFF.

This sequence joins TRBV12-3 or TRBV12-4 and TRBJ1-2, with TRBD1 as a possible D gene (6 bases). This CDR3 contains 15 residues. With 6 bases removed from V and 4 bases from J, the gap between germline ends came to 18 bases. The CDR3 region is CASRGSAGVGYGYTF. CDR3 nucleotide sequence: TGTGCCAGCAGGGGATCGGCAGGGGTTGGCTATGGCTACACCTTC.

The chain couples TRBV4-1 to TRBJ2-1, with D possibly being TRBD2 (5 bases). The CDR3 totals 14 residues. Trimming removed 4 bases from V and 2 bases from J, with 9 bases in between. Looked up from germline, CDR1 is MGHRA and CDR2 is YSYEKL. The CDR3: CASSPVGTYNEQFF. CDR3 bases: TGCGCCAGCAGCCCAGTCGGGACCTACAATGAGCAGTTCTTC.

The genes are TRBV20-1 and TRBJ2-7, with 7 positions matching TRBD2. CDR3 length: 14 amino acids. Per the germline V gene, CDR1 is DFQATT and CDR2 is SNEGSKA (reference sequence). Trimming removed 7 bases from V and 1 base from J; junction bases left unmatched: 10. This CDR3 is CSVSPGGGSYEQYF. The CDR3 nucleotides read TGCAGTGTCTCTCCGGGGGGTGGATCCTACGAGCAGTACTTC.

The chain combines TRBV20-1 with TRBJ2-3; 8 nucleotides match TRBD1. The CDR3 covers 17 residues. The germline V gene encodes CDR1 DFQATT and CDR2 SNEGSKA (reference sequence). Trimming took 6 bases from V and 2 from J; bases not matched to a gene: 16. The CDR3 protein is CSAQNPRDRRITDTQYF. Written as DNA, the CDR3 is TGCAGTGCCCAAAACCCCCGGGACAGGAGAATCACAGATACGCAGTATTTT.

This clonotype came up a few times. The rearrangement joins TRBV24-1 to TRBJ1-1; D not resolved. The V end was cut by 4 bases, the J end by 1 base, with 9 bases between. CDR1 and CDR2 from the germline V gene are KGHDR and SFDVKD. There are 14 residues in the CDR3. The chain's CDR3 is CATSEGGQNTEAFF. The CDR3 DNA sequence: TGTGCCACCAGTGAGGGAGGCCAGAACACTGAAGCTTTCTTT.

The V and J genes are TRBV12-3 or TRBV12-4 and TRBJ2-3; D call uncertain. The CDR3 is 12 residues long. V gave up 6 bases and J gave up 8 bases, with 12 bases separating them. CDR3 nucleotide sequence: TGTGCCAGCAGCCCCCTTAGGACTACGCAGTATTTT. This gives the protein CASSPLRTTQYF.

Only a few counts were recorded for this clonotype. V is TRBV29-1 and J is TRBJ1-1; D remains ambiguous. Germline V gives CDR1 SQVTM, CDR2 ANQGSEA. The CDR3 is 11 residues long. Deletions cut 5 bases from V and 2 bases from J, with 6 bases between. CDR3 sequence reads: CSVSTNTEAFF. CDR3 nucleotides: TGCAGCGTTTCCACAAACACTGAAGCTTTCTTT.

This clonotype was seen only a few times. The chain employs TRBV5-1 and TRBJ2-5; D might be TRBD1 or TRBD2, each matching 6 bases. CDR1 and CDR2 (germline): SGHRS, YFSETQ. The CDR3 is made up of 15 amino acids. The ends were cut back, 4 bases at V and 5 bases at J, with 18 bases in the middle. The CDR3 loop reads CASSRSVGGSETQYF. CDR3 coding DNA: TGCGCCAGCAGCCGTTCAGTGGGGGGCAGTGAGACCCAGTACTTC.

This clonotype was observed a few times. The rearrangement uses TRBV12-3 or TRBV12-4 and TRBJ2-7; 8 positions match TRBD1. Trimming removed 3 bases from V and 5 bases from J; junction bases left unmatched: 6. The CDR3 loop spans 14 amino acids. The chain's CDR3 is CASSLVDRGDEQYF. CDR3 in DNA: TGTGCCAGCAGTTTGGTCGACAGGGGTGACGAGCAGTACTTC.

The chain combines TRBV20-1 with TRBJ1-2; TRBD1 agrees at 7 bases. The germline V gene encodes CDR1 DFQATT and CDR2 SNEGSKA (reference sequence). The CDR3 runs 14 residues. V trimming: 0 bases; J trimming: 5 bases; junction bases outside the gene matches: 6. This CDR3 reads CSARDKGTDYGYTF. Written as DNA, the CDR3 is TGCAGTGCTAGAGATAAAGGGACAGATTATGGCTACACCTTC.

This clonotype was recorded a few times. The J gene is TRBJ2-2, the V gene TRBV30; no clear D. This CDR3 spans 11 amino acids. Germline values: CDR1 GTSNPN, CDR2 SVGIG (reference sequence). V was trimmed by 1 base and J by 11 bases, leaving 8 bases between them. Written as DNA, the CDR3 is TGTGCCTGGAGTGCCCCCCCCGAGCTGTTTTTT. Translating it yields CAWSAPPELFF. The full variable domain, in which reference TRBV30 and TRBJ2-2 provide the parts outside the CDR3, is SQTIHQWPATLVQPVGSPLSLECTVEGTSNPNLYWYRQAAGRGLQLLFYSVGIGQISSEVPQNLSASRPQDRQFILSSKKLLLSDSGFYLCAWSAPPELFFGEGSRLTVL.

The sample holds a few counts of this clonotype. This chain links TRBV4-3 with TRBJ2-1; unclear D gene. V was pared by 0 bases and J by 8 bases, with 8 bases between. In germline, CDR1 is LGHNA, CDR2 YSLEER. The CDR3 loop spans 13 amino acids. Written as DNA, the CDR3 is TGCGCCAGCAGCCAAGATCATCTCTATGAGCAGTTCTTC. It yields the protein CASSQDHLYEQFF.

The chain employs TRBV9 and TRBJ1-1; the match to TRBD1 covers 10 bases. Trimming removed 3 bases from V and 6 bases from J; junction bases left unmatched: 8. Germline CDR1 is SGDLS and CDR2 is YYNGEE. This CDR3 contains 15 residues. CDR3 in amino acids: CASSAGDRGYAEAFF. In DNA, the CDR3 is TGTGCCAGCAGCGCAGGGGACAGGGGTTATGCTGAAGCTTTCTTT.

The V gene is TRBV5-6, the J gene TRBJ2-2; the D is unclear. Per the germline V gene, CDR1 is SGHDT and CDR2 is YYEEEE. This CDR3 contains 14 residues. V was cut by 5 bases and J by 0 bases, with 8 bases left in between. This CDR3 reads CASRPTSNTGELFF. The CDR3 DNA reads TGTGCCAGCAGGCCTACTTCGAACACCGGGGAGCTGTTTTTT.

The chain combines TRBV5-1 with TRBJ2-7, with 7 bases fitting TRBD1. V was pared by 7 bases and J by 4 bases, with 11 bases of the junction left unmatched. CDR3 length: 14 residues. The germline gives CDR1 SGHRS, CDR2 YFSETQ. Here the CDR3 reads CASAQVQGSYEQYF. In nucleotides, the CDR3 is TGCGCCAGCGCCCAGGTACAGGGGAGTTACGAGCAGTACTTC.

This clonotype was counted only a few times. The chain recombines TRBV30 with TRBJ2-7; 9 positions match TRBD1. The V segment lost 3 bases and the J segment 2 bases; nucleotides outside the gene matches: 5. Germline V CDR1 and CDR2: GTSNPN, SVGIG (reference sequence). This CDR3 has 14 residues. CDR3 in amino acids: CAWSSGQGPYEQYF. CDR3 DNA sequence: TGTGCCTGGAGCTCGGGACAGGGTCCCTACGAGCAGTACTTC.

The rearrangement joins TRBV20-1 to TRBJ1-5; perhaps TRBD1 as D (5 bases). Per germline, CDR1 DFQATT and CDR2 SNEGSKA (reference sequence). Trimming cost V 6 bases and J 0 bases, with 24 bases left between them. This CDR3 comprises 18 residues. The DNA of the CDR3 is TGCAGTGCCCGGGCGGCAGGGAAGACCCTAGGTAGCAATCAGCCCCAGCATTTT. This sequence encodes CSARAAGKTLGSNQPQHF.

In its sample, this clonotype was seen many times. This chain joins TRBV6-1 and TRBJ2-3, with 7 bases lining up with TRBD2. V shed 6 bases and J 6 bases; nucleotides not matched to a gene: 12. Germline values: CDR1 MNHNS, CDR2 SASEGT. This CDR3 is built from 15 residues. DNA of the CDR3: TGTGCCAGCAGGGATACTAGCGCCTTTGGGGATACGCAGTATTTT. Its translation is CASRDTSAFGDTQYF.

This clonotype was found a few times. The CDR3: CASSSLKGAPEAFF. As DNA, the CDR3 is TGTGCCAGCAGTTCCTTGAAGGGGGCACCTGAAGCTTTCTTT. The chain combines TRBV6-5 with TRBJ1-1; 7 bases map to TRBD1. The CDR3 contains 14 residues. The trim removed 4 bases at V and 6 bases at J, leaving 8 bases unmatched. CDR1 is MNHEY, CDR2 SVGAGI, per germline.